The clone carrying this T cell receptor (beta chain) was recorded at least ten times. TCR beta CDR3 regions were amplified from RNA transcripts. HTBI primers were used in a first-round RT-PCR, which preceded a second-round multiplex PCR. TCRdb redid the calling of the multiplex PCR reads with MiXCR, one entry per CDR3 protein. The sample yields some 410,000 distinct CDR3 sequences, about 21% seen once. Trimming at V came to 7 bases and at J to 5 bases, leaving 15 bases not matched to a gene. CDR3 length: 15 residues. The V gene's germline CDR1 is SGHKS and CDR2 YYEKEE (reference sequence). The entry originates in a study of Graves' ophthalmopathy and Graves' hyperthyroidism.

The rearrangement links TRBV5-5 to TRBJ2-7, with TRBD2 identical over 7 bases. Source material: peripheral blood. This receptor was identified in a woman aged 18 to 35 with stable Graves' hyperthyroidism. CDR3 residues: CASARRREGFNEQYF. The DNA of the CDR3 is TGTGCCAGCGCACGAAGGAGGGAGGGTTTCAACGAGCAGTACTTC.